The source of this T cell receptor beta chain is a study of relationships among human T cell subsets. Study-wide results and limits: Clones with over 100 reads held over 60% of CD8+ cytotoxic sequences. V, D, J usage, CDR3 length and N-additions were similar across seven subsets.

From the CD45RA-negative fraction, anti-CD45RO beads picked out CD45RA-RO+ memory T cells. Subset-specific monoclonal antibody beads were used to isolate T cell subsets. The T cell receptor alpha and beta CDR3 regions were amplified from mRNA by semiquantitative ARM-PCR. ARM-PCR used tagged nested gene-specific primers, then communal superprimers for exponential amplification. Exonuclease cleared nested primers, then first-round products were reamplified. MiXCR was run by TCRdb on the multiplex PCR reads, yielding one entry per CDR3 protein. The repertoire holds 8,500 to 10,000 distinct CDR3 sequences, with around 59% as singletons. The CDR3 totals 13 residues. Germline V gene data show CDR1 as DFQATT and CDR2 as SNEGSKA (reference sequence). The trim removed 6 bases at V and 6 bases at J, leaving 4 bases unmatched. As regards this clonotype: The antigen remains undetermined.

The sequencing sample was made of memory T cells sorted from blood. The V and J genes are TRBV20-1 and TRBJ2-4, with TRBD2 matching over 11 bases. This TCR was sampled from a man between 35 and 55 years old in good health. The CDR3: CSAGTSGLNIQYF. The CDR3 DNA reads TGCAGTGCCGGGACTAGCGGCTTAAACATTCAGTACTTC.